The rows below give T cell receptor beta chains drawn from one sample of a study of blood T cell repertoires in COVID-19. Here immunoSEQ multiplex PCR was the method, and the copy in TCRdb shows in-frame clones only, minus some. The table includes some 700,000 clones, around 90% detected once. The specimen sequenced was peripheral blood. These receptors all stem from a woman aged 18 to 35 with acute or convalescent COVID-19. Both conserved end residues are part of each CDR3. Each record gives: V gene, D gene, CDR3 length, J gene, clone size, CDR3 protein, CDR3 DNA. A D gene is named only where the DNA matches it firmly. Part of the rows lack a size; the others show once, few, many or a class for expanded clones.

>TRBV10-2|TRBD1|15|TRBJ1-5|NA
CASSEGTGYNQPQHF
TGCGCCAGCAGTGAAGGGACAGGGTACAATCAGCCCCAGCATTTT
>TRBV5-6|NA|12|TRBJ1-2|NA
CASSFGHNGYTF
TGTGCCAGCAGCTTCGGACATAATGGCTACACCTTC
>TRBV7-9|NA|16|TRBJ2-7|NA
CASSLRVPDILYEQYF
TGTGCCAGCAGCTTAAGGGTACCGGACATCTTGTACGAGCAGTACTTC
>TRBV29-1|TRBD1|12|TRBJ2-7|NA
CSVTTGGYEQYF
TGCAGCGTTACGACAGGGGGGTACGAGCAGTACTTC
>TRBV7-2|NA|15|TRBJ2-3|NA
CASSLEGWGTDTQYF
TGTGCCAGCAGCTTGGAGGGATGGGGCACAGATACGCAGTATTTT
>TRBV5-6|TRBD1|16|TRBJ1-5|NA
CASSTKRQGMGQPQHF
TGTGCCAGCAGCACCAAAAGACAGGGCATGGGTCAGCCCCAGCATTTT
>TRBV9|TRBD1|16|TRBJ1-2|NA
CASSGLQGRSGYGYTF
TGTGCCAGCAGCGGATTACAGGGGCGCAGTGGCTATGGCTACACCTTC
>TRBV10-3|NA|15|TRBJ1-1|NA
CAISEPGQSNTEAFF
TGTGCCATCAGTGAGCCTGGACAGTCGAACACTGAAGCTTTCTTT
>TRBV29-1|TRBD1|13|TRBJ1-2|NA
CSVEQGANYGYTF
TGCAGCGTTGAGCAGGGGGCAAACTATGGCTACACCTTC
>TRBV25-1|NA|14|TRBJ2-2|NA
CASSEQAGTGELFF
TGTGCCAGCAGTGAACAGGCGGGCACCGGGGAGCTGTTTTTT
>TRBV11-2|NA|14|TRBJ1-1|once
CASSLETANTEAFF
TGTGCCAGCAGCTTAGAGACAGCCAACACTGAAGCTTTCTTT
>TRBV18|NA|16|TRBJ1-1|NA
CASSPPGRRANTEAFF
TGTGCCAGCTCACCACCAGGGAGGAGGGCAAACACTGAAGCTTTCTTT
>TRBV4-1|NA|15|TRBJ1-5|NA
CASSQDPTGPQPQHF
TGCGCCAGCAGCCAAGACCCCACAGGGCCTCAGCCCCAGCATTTT
>TRBV4-3|NA|15|TRBJ2-1|NA
CASSQDRVGGNEQFF
TGCGCCAGCAGCCAAGATCGGGTGGGGGGCAATGAGCAGTTCTTC
>TRBV2|TRBD1|13|TRBJ1-2|few
CASRRGQGGGYTF
TGTGCCAGCAGGAGAGGACAGGGTGGTGGCTACACCTTC
>TRBV7-6|NA|17|TRBJ1-5|NA
CASSLDAQGRSNQPQHF
TGTGCCAGCAGCTTAGATGCGCAGGGCAGGAGCAATCAGCCCCAGCATTTT
>TRBV2|NA|11|TRBJ2-2|NA
CASSESPPLFF
TGTGCCAGCAGTGAAAGCCCCCCTCTGTTTTTT
>TRBV30|TRBD1|15|TRBJ1-1|NA
CAWGTGGLVNTEAFF
TGTGCCTGGGGAACAGGGGGTTTAGTGAACACTGAAGCTTTCTTT
>TRBV7-9|NA|15|TRBJ2-7|NA
CASSLGEGEFYEQYF
TGTGCCAGCAGCTTGGGGGAGGGGGAGTTTTACGAGCAGTACTTC
>TRBV5-6|TRBD1|16|TRBJ1-5|NA
CASSFGPGTGVQPQHF
TGTGCCAGCAGCTTCGGCCCTGGGACAGGGGTTCAGCCCCAGCATTTT
>TRBV7-2|TRBD2|16|TRBJ2-3|NA
CASSLHRRGGTDTQYF
TGTGCCAGCAGCTTACATCGTCGGGGGGGCACAGATACGCAGTATTTT
>TRBV2|TRBD1|15|TRBJ1-2|NA
CASSSRAGQAYGYTF
TGTGCCAGCAGTAGCAGGGCAGGACAGGCCTATGGCTACACCTTC
>TRBV24-1|NA|16|TRBJ1-5|NA
CATSDLSETDNQPQHF
TGTGCCACCAGTGATTTATCGGAGACGGACAATCAGCCCCAGCATTTT
>TRBV18|TRBD1|16|TRBJ2-1|NA
CASSPTGGSSYNEQFF
TGTGCCAGCTCACCAACAGGGGGGAGCTCCTACAATGAGCAGTTCTTC
>TRBV9|TRBD1|16|TRBJ1-2|NA
CASSEAIGQASYGYTF
TGTGCCAGCAGCGAGGCGATCGGACAGGCCAGCTATGGCTACACCTTC
>TRBV6-5|NA|14|TRBJ1-5|NA
CASSRQISNQPQHF
TGTGCCAGCAGCCGACAGATTAGCAATCAGCCCCAGCATTTT
>TRBV4-1|TRBD2|17|TRBJ2-3|once
CASSQEGAGGRGDTQYF
TGCGCCAGCAGCCAAGAAGGGGCGGGGGGGCGAGGAGATACGCAGTATTTT
>TRBV9|NA|15|TRBJ1-5|NA
CASSAGPGVGQPQHF
TGTGCCAGCAGCGCAGGTCCAGGGGTAGGGCAGCCCCAGCATTTT
>TRBV6-2/TRBV6-3|TRBD1|15|TRBJ1-1|NA
CASSFKSGGLGEAFF
TGTGCCAGCAGTTTCAAGTCAGGGGGTCTAGGTGAAGCTTTCTTT
>TRBV12-3/TRBV12-4|TRBD1|11|TRBJ1-1|once
CASSQGAEAFF
TGTGCCAGCAGTCAGGGGGCCGAAGCTTTCTTT
>TRBV24-1|TRBD1|22|TRBJ1-5|NA
CATSANGPGQGNGFRSNQPQHF
TGTGCCACCAGTGCTAATGGGCCGGGACAGGGAAACGGCTTTCGTAGCAATCAGCCCCAGCATTTT
>TRBV11-2|TRBD1|14|TRBJ2-3|NA
CASRGQGPTDTQYF
TGTGCCAGCAGAGGACAGGGTCCCACAGATACGCAGTATTTT
>TRBV2|NA|12|TRBJ1-4|NA
CASSAINEKLFF
TGTGCCAGCAGTGCCATTAATGAAAAACTGTTTTTT
>TRBV13|NA|15|TRBJ2-1|NA
CASTQPHAQNNEQFF
TGTGCCAGCACCCAACCACATGCCCAAAACAATGAGCAGTTCTTC
>TRBV6-6|NA|15|TRBJ1-2|NA
CASRTEGSPNYGYTF
TGTGCCAGCAGGACGGAGGGGTCACCCAACTATGGCTACACCTTC
>TRBV2|NA|13|TRBJ1-2|few
CASSEARDGGYTF
TGTGCCAGCAGTGAAGCCAGGGATGGAGGCTACACCTTC
>TRBV29-1|NA|13|TRBJ1-2|NA
CSVEDTPVYGYTF
TGCAGCGTTGAAGATACTCCCGTCTATGGCTACACCTTC
>TRBV27|TRBD1|15|TRBJ1-2|NA
CASSSLGGAKYGYTF
TGTGCCAGCAGTTCCCTAGGGGGCGCGAAATATGGCTACACCTTC
>TRBV25-1|TRBD1|14|TRBJ1-5|NA
CASSVGQGLQPQHF
TGTGCCAGCAGTGTGGGACAGGGTTTGCAGCCCCAGCATTTT
>TRBV5-6|TRBD1|16|TRBJ1-2|NA
CASSSMDRGKNYGYTF
TGTGCCAGCAGCTCGATGGACAGGGGAAAAAACTATGGCTACACCTTC
>TRBV27|TRBD1|16|TRBJ1-2|NA
CASSLIGQGATYGYTF
TGTGCCAGCAGTTTAATCGGACAGGGGGCTACCTATGGCTACACCTTC
>TRBV10-3|TRBD1|15|TRBJ2-7|few
CAISENPGQGTEQYF
TGTGCCATCAGTGAGAACCCGGGACAGGGAACCGAGCAGTACTTC
>TRBV5-1|TRBD2|18|TRBJ2-2|NA
CASSTYSSGGPEYGELFF
TGCGCCAGCAGCACCTACTCTAGCGGGGGCCCCGAGTACGGGGAGCTGTTTTTT
>TRBV15|NA|12|TRBJ1-5|NA
CATSRDQQPQHF
TGTGCCACCAGCAGAGATCAACAGCCCCAGCATTTT
>TRBV6-4|NA|15|TRBJ2-2|NA
CASSDSSGDPGELFF
TGTGCCAGCAGTGACTCTTCCGGGGATCCCGGGGAGCTGTTTTTT
>TRBV7-2|NA|15|TRBJ1-5|NA
CASSHRDNSNQPQHF
TGTGCCAGCAGCCACCGGGACAATAGCAATCAGCCCCAGCATTTT
>TRBV6-1|NA|13|TRBJ1-2|NA
CASSETENYGYTF
TGTGCCAGCAGTGAAACAGAGAACTATGGCTACACCTTC
>TRBV18|NA|14|TRBJ1-1|few
CASSYTTGQSEAFF
TGTGCCAGCTCATACACGACAGGTCAGTCTGAAGCTTTCTTT
>TRBV14|NA|13|TRBJ2-5|once
CASSQVLVETQYF
TGTGCCAGCAGCCAAGTACTAGTAGAGACCCAGTACTTC
>TRBV19|NA|12|TRBJ1-2|NA
CASSPGILGYTF
TGTGCCAGTAGTCCAGGGATTCTTGGCTACACCTTC
>TRBV30|TRBD1|12|TRBJ1-1|NA
CAWTTGGTEAFF
TGTGCCTGGACCACAGGGGGCACTGAAGCTTTCTTT
>TRBV29-1|NA|14|TRBJ1-3|NA
CSVGNRDLGNTIYF
TGCAGCGTCGGAAACCGGGACTTAGGAAACACCATATATTTT
>TRBV2|TRBD2|16|TRBJ2-7|NA
CASSDRLAGASYEQYF
TGTGCCAGCAGTGACCGACTAGCGGGGGCATCCTACGAGCAGTACTTC
>TRBV7-2|TRBD1|18|TRBJ2-7|few
CASSLTSSGQGARNEQYF
TGTGCCAGCAGCTTAACCTCCTCGGGACAGGGGGCGAGGAACGAGCAGTACTTC
>TRBV10-3|NA|12|TRBJ2-3|NA
CAISDQTDTQYF
TGTGCCATCAGTGACCAGACAGATACGCAGTATTTT
>TRBV5-5|NA|12|TRBJ1-1|NA
CASTHGGTEAFF
TGTGCCTCCACACACGGGGGCACTGAAGCTTTCTTT
>TRBV28|TRBD2|15|TRBJ2-3|few
CASSPTSGGTDTQYF
TGTGCCAGCAGTCCGACTAGCGGGGGCACAGATACGCAGTATTTT
>TRBV5-1|NA|17|TRBJ1-1|NA
CASSLGRELLSTTEAFF
TGCGCCAGCAGCTTGGGGCGGGAGCTACTCAGCACCACTGAAGCTTTCTTT
>TRBV11-2|NA|14|TRBJ1-3|NA
CASSSPSRGNTIYF
TGTGCCAGCAGCTCACCCTCGAGGGGAAACACCATATATTTT